This passage covers 8 T cell receptor beta chains from one sample sequenced in a study of cytomegalovirus exposure and HLA in healthy donors. TCRdb's table, derived via immunoSEQ multiplex PCR, lists solely in-frame clones and lacks some. The table shows about 65,000 clones, with around 96% occurring only once. The material sequenced was PBMCs. All receptors come from a man aged 18 to 30 in good health and CMV-seropositive.

The genes are TRBV7-6 and TRBJ1-1; D may be TRBD1 (6 bases). V lost 1 base and J lost 3, with 18 bases in between. Looked up from germline, CDR1 is SGHVS and CDR2 is FNYEAQ. The CDR3 runs 17 residues. The CDR3 region is CASSLGGGETVDTEAFF. DNA for the CDR3: TGTGCCAGCAGCTTAGGTGGGGGCGAAACGGTGGACACTGAAGCTTTCTTT.

V gene TRBV14 combines with J gene TRBJ2-2; D unclear. Germline loops: CDR1 SGHDN, CDR2 FVKESK. CDR3 length: 14 residues. The ends were cut back, 1 base at V and 5 bases at J, with 8 bases in the middle. The CDR3 bases are TGTGCCAGCAGCCAAGGTAGTAAGACCGGGGAGCTGTTTTTT. Translating gives CASSQGSKTGELFF.

This chain links TRBV18 with TRBJ1-1; D is unresolved. Per germline, CDR1 KGHSH and CDR2 LQKENI. The CDR3 totals 16 residues. The germline V and J ends were trimmed by 0 bases and 7 bases, with 18 bases remaining between them. CDR3 sequence: CASSPPTGRAHIEAFF. The CDR3 nucleotides read TGTGCCAGCTCACCACCCACCGGGAGAGCGCACATTGAAGCTTTCTTT.

The gene calls are TRBV30 and TRBJ2-3; 7 bases line up with TRBD2. The J segment lost 8 bases and the V segment lost 3 bases, leaving 8 bases of the junction unmatched. This CDR3 is built from 13 residues. Germline V CDR1 and CDR2: GTSNPN, SVGIG (reference sequence). The CDR3 DNA reads TGTGCCTGGAGGATCGGACTAGAGGCTACGCAGTATTTT. Translating it yields CAWRIGLEATQYF.

The rearrangement uses TRBV5-1 and TRBJ2-2, with a possible D match to TRBD1 (6 bases). The germline gives CDR1 SGHRS, CDR2 YFSETQ. V lost 6 bases, J lost 0 bases, and 9 bases lay in between. The CDR3 consists of 14 residues. The CDR3 sequence: CASTDRANTGELFF. The CDR3 DNA is TGCGCCAGCACGGACAGAGCGAACACCGGGGAGCTGTTTTTT.

The J gene is TRBJ1-4, the V gene TRBV28; tentative D call: TRBD1 (6 bases). The CDR3 totals 15 residues. Germline loops: CDR1 MDHEN, CDR2 SYDVKM. Trimming shortened V by 3 bases and J by 3 bases, and 11 bases separated the two germline ends. The CDR3 protein is CASSFRGAANEKLFF. DNA for the CDR3: TGTGCCAGCAGTTTCCGGGGGGCGGCTAATGAAAAACTGTTTTTT.

CDR3 DNA: TGTGCCAGCAGCTTAGAGTCTAGGAGGCAGGGGGCGAACACCGGGGAGCTGTTTTTT. As protein: CASSLESRRQGANTGELFF. The gene calls are TRBV7-9 and TRBJ2-2; 7 bases are a match to TRBD1. This CDR3 has 19 amino acids. Germline CDR1 and CDR2: SEHNR and FQNEAQ (reference sequence). V shed 1 base and J 0 bases; nucleotides not matched to a gene: 11. Filled out from reference TRBV7-9 and TRBJ2-2, the complete variable domain reads DTGVSQNPRHKITKRGQNVTFRCDPISEHNRLYWYRQTLGQGPEFLTYFQNEAQLEKSRLLSDRFSAERPKGSFSTLEIQRTEQGDSAMYLCASSLESRRQGANTGELFFGEGSRLTVL.

The V call is TRBV7-9, the J call TRBJ2-1, with D maybe TRBD1 (5 bases). V was shortened by 6 bases and J by 2 bases, with 14 bases between the two germline ends. From germline, CDR1 is SEHNR and CDR2 FQNEAQ (reference sequence). CDR3 size: 15 residues. CDR3 residues: CASRGSGQTYNEQFF. The CDR3 coding sequence is TGTGCCAGCAGAGGCTCCGGACAAACCTACAATGAGCAGTTCTTC.